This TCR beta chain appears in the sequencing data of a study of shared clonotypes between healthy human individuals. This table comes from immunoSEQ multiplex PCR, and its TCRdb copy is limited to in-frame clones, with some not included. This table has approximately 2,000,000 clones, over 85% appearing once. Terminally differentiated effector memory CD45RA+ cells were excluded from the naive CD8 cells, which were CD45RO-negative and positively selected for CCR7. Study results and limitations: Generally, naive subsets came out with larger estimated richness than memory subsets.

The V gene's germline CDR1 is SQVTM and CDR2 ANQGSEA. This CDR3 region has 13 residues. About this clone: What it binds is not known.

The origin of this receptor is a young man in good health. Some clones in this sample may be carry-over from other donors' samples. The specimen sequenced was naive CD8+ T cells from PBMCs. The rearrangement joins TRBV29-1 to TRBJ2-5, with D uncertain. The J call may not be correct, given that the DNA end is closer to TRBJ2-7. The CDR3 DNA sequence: TGCAGCGTTGAATTCGGCCGTCCCTACGAGCAGTACTTC. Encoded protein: CSVEFGRPYEQYF.